This entry is about one T cell receptor beta chain. The antigen remains undetermined. V lost 4 bases to trimming and J lost 4 bases, with 10 bases between them. Germline CDR1 is SGHNT and CDR2 is YENEEA. The CDR3 has 14 residues. This record belongs to a study of Tregs in tolerant kidney transplant recipients. The overall study: CD4+CD25+CD127- cells came from roughly three-day belatacept mixed lymphocyte reactions, some with approximately 5-day graft donor restimulation. Antibodies separated recipient from donor cells.

The data were produced by immunoSEQ multiplex PCR, yet TCRdb's version contains in-frame clones alone and is incomplete. This sample has about 20,000 clones, with around three fifths found just once. Study-level findings and limits: Biological reproducibility was not directly addressed in this study.

This TCR was recovered from a human donor in good health. The chain has TRBV11-3 and TRBJ2-2; D gene uncertain. The sample consisted of Tregs from blood cultured with allogeneic cells. CDR3 in DNA: TGTGCCAGCAGCTCCGGGCCGGTCACCGGGGAGCTGTTTTTT. This translates into CASSSGPVTGELFF.